These 6 T cell receptor beta chains were all obtained from the same sample, sequenced in a study of post-analysis software for immune sequencing data (dated by TCRdb to 2015 to 2017). Library preparation used PCR. Sequencing took place on an Illumina HiSeq 2500. Unique molecular identifiers were incorporated into TCR beta cDNA libraries to reduce PCR and sequencing biases. The public reads were reanalyzed by TCRdb: fastp trimming at Q25, MiXCR alignment, in-frame beta chains only. Rows matching on CDR3 protein sequence are summarized as one entry with the most common DNA and genes. For this sample there are about 820,000 distinct CDR3 sequences; approximately 53% appear just once. About 4.8% of the sample rests with the top ten. For these TCRs, the target antigens are not known. What the authors observed across the whole study: Significantly higher frequencies in patients than in controls were found for roughly 5 TRBV segments, including TRBV5-6, TRBV5-1 and TRBV20-1.

Sequencing was carried out using blood. The receptors shown here come from a girl aged 10-17 years with multiple sclerosis.

This clonotype has only one observation. The chain recombines TRBV3-1 with TRBJ2-7; no firm D call. V was clipped by 4 bases and J by 6 bases, with 10 bases between them. The CDR3 runs 12 residues. Germline lookup yields CDR1 LGHDT and CDR2 YNNKEL (reference sequence). This CDR3 reads CASSRLGIEQYF. The CDR3 coding sequence is TGTGCCAGCAGCCGACTGGGGATCGAGCAGTACTTC.

The rearrangement joins TRBV20-1 to TRBJ2-7; D may be TRBD1 (6 bases). The CDR3 consists of 15 residues. Germline V gene data show CDR1 as DFQATT and CDR2 as SNEGSKA (reference sequence). Trimming left V 1 base short and J 0 bases short, with 13 bases between. The CDR3 region has the DNA TGCAGTGCTAGAGCTGAGACAGGACCCTCCTACGAGCAGTACTTC. The encoded protein is CSARAETGPSYEQYF.

This clonotype was detected only once. Lacking the conserved final phenylalanine or tryptophan, this CDR3 likely reflects a read error. The chain is built from TRBV5-5 and TRBJ1-2; D possibly corresponds to TRBD1 (5 bases). V was trimmed by 6 bases and J by 8 bases, leaving 23 bases between them. This CDR3 region has 15 residues. The germline gives CDR1 SGHKS, CDR2 YYEKEE (reference sequence). CDR3 residues: CASNLGPGRDVGYTL. The CDR3 DNA is TGTGCCAGCAACCTGGGGCCCGGGCGGGATGTAGGCTACACCTTG.

J is TRBJ2-5 and V is TRBV20-1; D is possibly TRBD1 or TRBD2 (6 bases each). The CDR3 runs to 15 residues. Germline CDR1 DFQATT, CDR2 SNEGSKA (reference sequence). Trimming shortened V by 1 base and J by 2 bases, and 14 bases separated the two germline ends. This CDR3 reads CSARGGQGTQETQYF. The CDR3 nucleotides read TGCAGTGCTAGAGGGGGGCAGGGGACTCAAGAGACCCAGTACTTC.

This rearrangement joins TRBV7-3 to TRBJ2-7; 9 bases align to TRBD1. CDR3 length: 18 residues. Trimming removed 1 base from V and 2 bases from J; junction bases left unmatched: 12. CDR1 SGHTA and CDR2 FQGTGA come from the germline V gene. The CDR3 protein is CASSLKVIPGQGPYEQYF. CDR3 DNA sequence: TGTGCCAGCAGCTTAAAAGTGATCCCGGGACAGGGACCCTACGAGCAGTACTTC. Variable domain in full (rest from reference TRBV7-3 and TRBJ2-7): GAGVSQTPSNKVTEKGKYVELRCDPISGHTALYWYRQSLGQGPEFLIYFQGTGAADDSGLPNDRFFAVRPEGSVSTLKIQRTERGDSAVYLCASSLKVIPGQGPYEQYFGPGTRLTVT.

The V gene is TRBV24-1, the J gene TRBJ2-1, with D unresolved. Trimming removed 10 bases at V and 3 bases at J, with 9 bases between. In germline, CDR1 is KGHDR, CDR2 SFDVKD. The CDR3 totals 12 residues. The CDR3: CATGDGYNEQFF. CDR3 nucleotide sequence: TGTGCCACTGGCGACGGCTACAATGAGCAGTTCTTC.